One and the same sample provided the 13 T cell receptor beta chains below, sequenced in a study of vaccination effects on CD4 cells after COVID-19 (dated by TCRdb to between 2020 and 2023). Library preparation used the immunoSEQ multiplex PCR assay. Here the immuneACCESS table is served through TCRdb, limited to in-frame sequences with V and J called. Missing clones are a known gap in these copies; in checked studies unresolved V genes cover under half, and the rest lacks a known reason. The sample table lists 55,000 to 80,000 clones, over 65% of them with a count of one. The ten largest clonotypes hold 3.5% to 4.5% of the sample. No antigen has been assigned to these receptors. The ViraFEST assay stimulated PBMC with viral peptide pools and then used TCR sequencing to identify antigen-specific CD4+ T cell clonotypes by expansion. After approximately eleven days of culture, CD4+ T cells were isolated with the EasySep CD4+ T cell isolation kit. Healthy vaccine recipients had no prior SARS-CoV-2 infection, confirmed by negative nucleocapsid antibodies before and after vaccination.

Here the sequenced sample was CD4+ T cells from PBMCs cultured with HCoV-OC43 spike peptides, taken before COVID-19 vaccination. Read against the paper, the sample's cell subset or site label means: HCoV-OC43 spike overlapping peptide pool stimulation. The receptors here all came from a human donor who received a COVID-19 vaccine.

The chain couples TRBV2 to TRBJ1-2, with D possibly TRBD1 on 5 matching bases. The CDR3 spans 13 residues. Germline values: CDR1 SNHLY, CDR2 FYNNEI. With 2 bases removed from V and 6 bases from J, the gap between germline ends came to 10 bases. The CDR3 DNA is TGTGCCAGCAGTGAAAGGTGGGGACATGGCTACACCTTC. This encodes CASSERWGHGYTF.

The genes are TRBV30 and TRBJ1-1; D may be TRBD1 (5 bases). Germline V lookup: CDR1 GTSNPN, CDR2 SVGIG (reference sequence). The ends were cut back, 0 bases at V and 4 bases at J, with 15 bases in the middle. This CDR3 contains 15 residues. DNA of the CDR3: TGTGCCTGGAGTGTACCCGGGCCGGGGGGCACTGAAGCTTTCTTT. Its protein product is CAWSVPGPGGTEAFF.

This sequence joins TRBV12-3 or TRBV12-4 and TRBJ1-5, with D uncertain. V shed 3 bases and J shed 5 bases, with 5 bases lying between them. CDR3 length equals 12 residues. CDR3 sequence (DNA): TGTGCCAGCAGTTTGGTCTATCAGCCCCAGCATTTT. Its protein is CASSLVYQPQHF.

The gene calls are TRBV30 and TRBJ2-3, with D tentatively TRBD2 (7 bases). The CDR3 is 14 residues long. The V gene lost 0 bases and the J gene lost 9 bases, with 16 bases spanning the gap. Germline values: CDR1 GTSNPN, CDR2 SVGIG (reference sequence). The CDR3 DNA sequence: TGTGCCTGGAGTGTAGGGGGGGCAGTGGGCACGCAGTATTTT. Protein sequence: CAWSVGGAVGTQYF.

V and J are TRBV19 and TRBJ2-1, with a tentative D call TRBD1 (7 bases). CDR1 LNHDA and CDR2 SQIVND come from the germline V gene (reference sequence). CDR3 size: 14 residues. V was clipped by 7 bases and J by 3 bases, with 13 bases between them. CDR3 in amino acids: CASTGGGGYNEQFF. The CDR3, as DNA: TGTGCCAGTACAGGGGGAGGTGGCTACAATGAGCAGTTCTTC.

The chain is built from TRBV2 and TRBJ2-5; a weak D match, TRBD2 (6 bases). The CDR3 is 14 amino acids. Trimming shortened V by 4 bases and J by 7 bases, and 16 bases separated the two germline ends. The germline gives CDR1 SNHLY, CDR2 FYNNEI. The CDR3 loop reads CASSAGLLSGTQYF. The CDR3 region has the DNA TGTGCCAGCAGTGCGGGACTGCTGAGCGGGACCCAGTACTTC.

This clone was recorded once. The rearrangement links TRBV7-9 to TRBJ1-5, with TRBD1 as a possible D gene (5 bases). CDR1 is SEHNR, CDR2 FQNEAQ, per germline (reference sequence). V dropped 4 bases and J dropped 5 bases, with 9 bases sitting between them. The CDR3 has 13 residues. As DNA, the CDR3 is TGTGCCAGCAGCTCCCAGGGCGATCAGCCCCAGCATTTT. This sequence encodes CASSSQGDQPQHF.

This chain joins TRBV3-1 (or the pseudogene TRBV3-2) and TRBJ1-2, with a weak D call TRBD1 (5 bases). The V and J ends lost 5 bases and 8 bases respectively, with 15 bases between them. Germline assignment: CDR1 LGHDT and CDR2 YNNKEL (reference sequence). The CDR3 contains 13 residues. The CDR3 DNA reads TGTGCCAGCAGCAGCGAAACTCGGGGCGGCTACACCTTC. It is translated as CASSSETRGGYTF.

This clone appeared once. The chain joins TRBV28 to TRBJ2-6; the D gene could be TRBD1 or TRBD2 (5 bases each). CDR3 length: 18 amino acids. The germline gives CDR1 MDHEN, CDR2 SYDVKM. Trimming left V 4 bases short and J 0 bases short, with 16 bases between. CDR3 sequence: CASSSSLGTASGANVLTF. Written as DNA, the CDR3 is TGTGCCAGCAGTTCGTCCCTCGGGACGGCCTCTGGGGCCAACGTCCTGACTTTC. The full variable domain, completed using reference TRBV28 and TRBJ2-6, is DVKVTQSSRYLVKRTGEKVFLECVQDMDHENMFWYRQDPGLGLRLIYFSYDVKMKEKGDIPEGYSVSREKKERFSLILESASTNQTSMYLCASSSSLGTASGANVLTFGAGSRLTVL.

The chain couples TRBV7-8 to TRBJ2-7; perhaps TRBD2 as D (5 bases). Germline CDR1 SGHVS, CDR2 FQNEAQ. This CDR3 contains 13 residues. Trimming removed 5 bases at V and 5 bases at J, with 13 bases between. The CDR3 coding sequence is TGTGCCAGCAGCGCCGGGGTCAATAACGAGCAGTACGTC. Translating it yields CASSAGVNNEQYV.

The rearrangement joins TRBV19 to TRBJ2-1, with 7 bases that match TRBD1. V lost 10 bases, J lost 4 bases, and 10 bases stayed unmatched. Germline CDR1 is LNHDA and CDR2 is SQIVND (reference sequence). The CDR3 runs 14 residues. The CDR3 nucleotides are TGTGCCACATCCGGGACAGCGACGTACAATGAGCAGTTCTTC. Amino acids: CATSGTATYNEQFF.

The chain uses TRBV23-1 and TRBJ2-2, with TRBD2 matching over 12 bases. TRBV23-1 is designated an ORF whose function remains uncertain. There are 16 residues in the CDR3. V shed 2 bases and J 5 bases; nucleotides not matched to a gene: 3. CDR3 loop: CASSQGLAGRTGELFF. Written as DNA, the CDR3 is TGCGCCAGCAGTCAAGGACTAGCGGGGAGGACCGGGGAGCTGTTTTTT.

The chain uses TRBV7-3 and TRBJ1-1; D gene uncertain. Germline V CDR1 and CDR2: SGHTA, FQGTGA. The CDR3 consists of 13 residues. Trimming cost V 1 base and J 7 bases, with 10 bases left between them. CDR3 sequence reads: CASSLKAGIEAFF. CDR3 nucleotide sequence: TGTGCCAGCAGCTTAAAGGCGGGAATTGAAGCTTTCTTT. Looking up the rest from reference TRBV7-3 and TRBJ1-1 gives the full variable domain: GAGVSQTPSNKVTEKGKYVELRCDPISGHTALYWYRQSLGQGPEFLIYFQGTGAADDSGLPNDRFFAVRPEGSVSTLKIQRTERGDSAVYLCASSLKAGIEAFFGQGTRLTVV.